The rows below give T cell receptor beta chains drawn from one sample of a study of blood T cell repertoires in COVID-19. Profiled with immunoSEQ multiplex PCR; TCRdb holds only in-frame clones, not every one. Here the sample spans 150,000 to 200,000 clones, almost 85% being singletons. Sequences were obtained from PBMCs or T cells enriched from blood (not recorded which). The origin of the receptors is a man aged 50-60 years who had recovered from COVID-19. The CDR3 runs from the conserved cysteine through the conserved F or W. The D gene is left open where the match is weak. The size of a clone is reported for some rows only, either as once, few or many, or as a class for expanded clones.

>NA|few|TRBV14|TRBJ1-2|15
CASRRTGYSLTGYTF
TGTGCCAGCAGGAGAACAGGGTATTCTCTTACTGGCTACACCTTC
>TRBD2|NA|TRBV6-1|TRBJ2-5|16
CASSERGRGGLETQYF
TGTGCCAGCAGTGAAAGAGGACGGGGGGGCCTGGAGACCCAGTACTTC
>TRBD2|NA|TRBV10-3|TRBJ2-1|16
CAIRPDSGRAYNEQFF
TGTGCCATCAGGCCGGATAGCGGGAGGGCCTACAATGAGCAGTTCTTC
>NA|NA|TRBV18|TRBJ1-2|16
CASSPRQLEANYGYTF
TGTGCCAGCTCACCTCGACAGCTCGAAGCTAACTATGGCTACACCTTC
>NA|NA|TRBV2|TRBJ1-5|14
CANSLQGWNQPQHF
TGTGCCAACTCCCTACAGGGTTGGAATCAGCCCCAGCATTTT
>NA|NA|TRBV12-3/TRBV12-4|TRBJ1-1|12
CASSLSRTEAFF
TGTGCCAGCAGTTTGAGCCGGACTGAAGCTTTCTTT
>TRBD2|NA|TRBV28|TRBJ2-2|15
CASSLGLAGTIELFF
TGTGCCAGCAGCTTGGGACTAGCGGGGACAATTGAGCTGTTTTTT
>NA|once|TRBV27|TRBJ1-6|12
CASSFLNSPLHF
TGTGCCAGCAGTTTTCTTAATTCACCCCTCCACTTT
>NA|NA|TRBV7-9|TRBJ1-1|12
CASSLASTEAFF
TGTGCCAGCAGCTTAGCCAGCACTGAAGCTTTCTTT
>TRBD2|NA|TRBV18|TRBJ2-1|16
CASSGPTSGSRNEQFF
TGTGCCAGCTCGGGGCCTACTAGCGGGAGTCGGAATGAGCAGTTCTTC
>NA|once|TRBV18|TRBJ1-1|14
CASSPEVGNTEAFF
TGTGCCAGCTCACCGGAGGTAGGGAACACTGAAGCTTTCTTT
>TRBD1|NA|TRBV6-5|TRBJ2-2|15
CASSSGTTGDGELFF
TGTGCCAGCAGTTCGGGGACGACAGGGGACGGGGAGCTGTTTTTT
>NA|NA|TRBV4-2|TRBJ2-1|15
CASSHGEVGYNEQFF
TGTGCCAGCAGTCACGGGGAGGTGGGGTACAATGAGCAGTTCTTC
>TRBD1|once|TRBV2|TRBJ2-5|13
CASSRDRGETQYF
TGTGCCAGCAGTCGGGACAGGGGTGAGACCCAGTACTTC
>TRBD2|NA|TRBV7-8|TRBJ2-5|15
CASSWTSGSQETQYF
TGTGCCAGCAGCTGGACTAGCGGGAGCCAAGAGACCCAGTACTTC
>TRBD1|NA|TRBV13|TRBJ1-4|18
CASSSLMGQGASNEKLFF
TGTGCCAGCAGCTCGTTGATGGGACAGGGGGCGAGTAATGAAAAACTGTTTTTT
>NA|NA|TRBV7-8|TRBJ1-6|14
CASSRLDGNSPLHF
TGTGCCAGCAGCCGACTCGACGGGAATTCACCCCTCCACTTT
>NA|once|TRBV18|TRBJ2-7|17
CASSQVSAPVLPYEQYF
TGTGCCAGCTCCCAGGTCTCAGCCCCCGTACTCCCCTACGAGCAGTACTTC
>NA|NA|TRBV24-1|TRBJ1-2|12
CATSDAAGGYTF
TGTGCCACCAGTGACGCGGCAGGGGGCTACACCTTC
>TRBD1|NA|TRBV7-8|TRBJ1-2|14
CASSLAGQGFGYTF
TGTGCCAGCAGCTTAGCGGGACAGGGATTTGGCTACACCTTC
>NA|NA|TRBV12-3/TRBV12-4|TRBJ2-2|12
CASSTGTGELFF
TGTGCCAGCAGTACGGGGACCGGGGAGCTGTTTTTT
>TRBD2|NA|TRBV19|TRBJ2-5|15
CASRIGTSGEETQYF
TGTGCCAGTAGAATTGGGACTAGCGGGGAGGAGACCCAGTACTTC
>NA|NA|TRBV9|TRBJ1-3|16
CASSVGGAGVGNTIYF
TGTGCCAGCAGCGTAGGGGGAGCAGGGGTGGGAAACACCATATATTTT
>NA|NA|TRBV7-2|TRBJ1-5|16
CASSLRHVTGFQPQHF
TGTGCCAGCAGCTTAAGGCACGTGACAGGTTTCCAGCCCCAGCATTTT
>TRBD1|NA|TRBV7-2|TRBJ2-7|15
CASSLGGTGVYEQYF
TGTGCCAGCAGCTTAGGAGGGACAGGGGTCTACGAGCAGTACTTC
>TRBD1|NA|TRBV27|TRBJ2-5|15
CASSSDRVDQETQYF
TGTGCCAGCAGTTCGGACAGGGTGGACCAAGAGACCCAGTACTTC
>NA|NA|TRBV5-6|TRBJ1-1|14
CASSLEGVGTEAFF
TGTGCCAGCAGCTTGGAAGGGGTTGGCACTGAAGCTTTCTTT
>NA|NA|TRBV28|TRBJ1-6|15
CASSPGDRMNSPLHF
TGTGCCAGCAGCCCGGGGGACCGAATGAATTCACCCCTCCACTTT
>NA|NA|TRBV2|TRBJ1-4|15
CASTKQPSTNEKLFF
TGTGCCAGCACTAAGCAACCCTCAACTAATGAAAAACTGTTTTTT
>NA|NA|TRBV18|TRBJ1-1|13
CASSPKENTEAFF
TGTGCCAGCTCTCCTAAAGAGAACACTGAAGCTTTCTTT
>NA|NA|TRBV6-5|TRBJ2-7|15
CASSTGGLGFYEQYF
TGTGCCAGCAGCACAGGAGGGTTGGGGTTCTACGAGCAGTACTTC
>NA|NA|TRBV7-2|TRBJ2-7|13
CASSLGQVYEQYF
TGTGCCAGCAGCTTAGGTCAGGTGTACGAGCAGTACTTC
>NA|NA|TRBV4-1|TRBJ2-2|15
CASSQRGRESGELFF
TGCGCCAGCAGCCAACGGGGGAGAGAGTCCGGGGAGCTGTTTTTT
>TRBD2|NA|TRBV6-1|TRBJ2-1|19
CASSALVAGGTSSYNEQFF
TGTGCCAGCAGTGCCTTAGTAGCGGGGGGGACAAGCTCCTACAATGAGCAGTTCTTC
>NA|NA|TRBV9|TRBJ1-2|15
CASSVAGRRHYGYTF
TGTGCCAGCAGCGTAGCTGGGAGGCGTCACTATGGCTACACCTTC
>NA|once|TRBV21-1|TRBJ1-6|12
CASSLVRSPLHF
TGTGCCAGCAGCTTGGTGCGTTCACCCCTCCACTTT
>TRBD1|NA|TRBV6-5|TRBJ1-5|14
CASSQDRVVQPQHF
TGTGCCAGCAGTCAGGACAGGGTCGTTCAGCCCCAGCATTTT
>NA|NA|TRBV30|TRBJ2-5|14
CAWNPQPVQETQYF
TGTGCCTGGAACCCTCAACCGGTCCAAGAGACCCAGTACTTC
>NA|NA|TRBV28|TRBJ2-7|14
CASTPIGQGDEQYF
TGTGCCAGCACCCCCATTGGGCAGGGCGACGAGCAGTACTTC
>NA|NA|TRBV21-1|TRBJ1-3|16
CASSRDRVFTGNTIYF
TGTGCCAGCAGCAGAGACAGGGTGTTTACCGGAAACACCATATATTTT
>TRBD2|once|TRBV2|TRBJ2-1|14
CASSARTSRNEQFF
TGTGCCAGCAGCGCCCGGACTAGCCGTAATGAGCAGTTCTTC